The TCR beta chain under discussion was sequenced for a study of PD-L1 blockade in urothelial cancer. Study-wide context: Blood was subjected to analysis at 3 weeks (second dose) and 6 weeks following treatment start. A median approximately 150,000 T cells were found in blood samples.

Study-level findings and limits: Durable benefit accompanied greater 3-week expansion of tumor-associated blood clones.

Profiled with immunoSEQ multiplex PCR; TCRdb holds only in-frame clones, not every one. In the table there are tens of thousands of clones, more than 65% of which are singletons. Concerning this clone: Antigen specificity is unknown.

There are 15 residues in the CDR3. CDR1 is SGHTA and CDR2 is FQGNSA in the germline V gene. Trimming took off 5 bases at V and 0 bases at J, with 10 bases between the two ends. Material: PBMCs, obtained around atezolizumab (anti-PD-L1) treatment. The chain uses TRBV7-2 and TRBJ1-4; D remains unclear. This clonotype was obtained from a man aged 65 to 85 with urothelial cancer. Here the CDR3 reads CASSPNGPTNEKLFF. CDR3 in DNA: TGTGCCAGCAGCCCGAATGGCCCAACTAATGAAAAACTGTTTTTT.